The rows below give T cell receptor beta chains drawn from one sample of a study of CD8+ T cells in alopecia areata. Sequenced by immunoSEQ multiplex PCR; TCRdb stores in-frame clones only, minus some. The sample holds about 260,000 clones, 60% seen once. The source material was CD4+ T cells sorted from blood, sampled around week 54, from a patient treated with tofacitinib. These TCRs come from a human donor with alopecia areata. The CDR3 runs from the conserved cysteine through the conserved F or W. D genes are given only for firm matches. Clone size is stated in some rows and not others, as once, few, many or a class when expanded.

clone size | J gene | V gene | D gene | CDR3 DNA | CDR3 protein
NA | TRBJ2-3 | TRBV29-1 | TRBD2 | TGCAGCGTTGCCAGCGGGGGGGCTGCAGATACGCAGTATTTT | CSVASGGAADTQYF
once | TRBJ2-4 | TRBV15 | TRBD1 | TGTGCCACCAGCAGAGATAGACAGGGAGATCTGAACATTCAGTACTTC | CATSRDRQGDLNIQYF
NA | TRBJ2-5 | TRBV6-6 | TRBD1 | TGTGCCAGCAGTTACGTTGGGACAGCCAAAGAGACCCAGTACTTC | CASSYVGTAKETQYF
NA | TRBJ1-6 | TRBV4-1 | NA | TGCGCCAGCAGCCAAGATACGTATAATTCACCCCTCCACTTT | CASSQDTYNSPLHF
NA | TRBJ2-5 | TRBV20-1 | NA | TGCAGTGCGGTTCGTGAGACCCAGTACTTC | CSAVRETQYF
NA | TRBJ2-1 | TRBV13 | NA | TGTGCCAGCAGCTCGTACTTCGGTAGCTCCTACAATGAGCAGTTCTTC | CASSSYFGSSYNEQFF
NA | TRBJ2-7 | TRBV19 | NA | TGTGCCAGTAGTCCAACAGGGAGGGCCAAGCAGTACTTC | CASSPTGRAKQYF
NA | TRBJ2-7 | TRBV29-1 | NA | TGCAGCGTGGCGGACATGCCGAGCTCCTACGAGCAGTACTTC | CSVADMPSSYEQYF
NA | TRBJ2-1 | TRBV5-1 | NA | TGCGCCAGCAGCTTGGGGACGGGTTCCTACAATGAGCAGTTCTTC | CASSLGTGSYNEQFF
NA | TRBJ2-1 | TRBV5-1 | NA | TGCGCCAGCAGCTTGGCCCAGGGGTTGTACAATGAGCAGTTCTTC | CASSLAQGLYNEQFF
NA | TRBJ2-3 | TRBV20-1 | NA | TGCAGTGCTAGCCAGGGAGATACGCAGTATTTT | CSASQGDTQYF
NA | TRBJ2-5 | TRBV7-2 | NA | TGTGCCAGCAGCTTAACTTTTTCGACCCAGTACTTC | CASSLTFSTQYF
once | TRBJ1-2 | TRBV13 | NA | TGTGCCAGCAGCTTAGTAAGCCCTGGCTACACCTTC | CASSLVSPGYTF
NA | TRBJ2-3 | TRBV4-2 | TRBD2 | TGTGCCAGCAGCCAAGATATAGGGACTAGCGTCACAGATACGCAGTATTTT | CASSQDIGTSVTDTQYF
few | TRBJ2-1 | TRBV4-1 | NA | TGCGCCAGCAGCCCTCAGGTAGAATACAATGAGCAGTTCTTC | CASSPQVEYNEQFF
NA | TRBJ1-2 | TRBV5-1 | TRBD1 | TGCGCCAGCAGCTGGGACAGGGACTATGGCTACACCTTC | CASSWDRDYGYTF
once | TRBJ2-5 | TRBV2 | TRBD2 | TGTGCCAGCAGACGGGGAGTGGGACTAGCGGTGCCAGAGACCCAGTACTTC | CASRRGVGLAVPETQYF
NA | TRBJ2-7 | TRBV20-1 | NA | TGCAGTGCTTCTGCCGTCTCCGAGCAGTACTTC | CSASAVSEQYF
NA | TRBJ2-2 | TRBV19 | TRBD1 | TGTGCCAGTAGTCGACAGGGGGACCTGGTCGGGGAGCTGTTTTTT | CASSRQGDLVGELFF